What follows describes a single TCR beta chain. This CDR3 comprises 14 residues. The V and J ends lost 2 bases and 0 bases, in that order; junction bases with no gene match: 3. Germline CDR1 is GTSNPN and CDR2 is SVGIG (reference sequence). Methods used by the authors: Reference gene primers were amplified, and this amplification served to estimate nucleated cell counts. Sequencing used immunoSEQ multiplex PCR; TCRdb keeps in-frame clones, though not all of them. D and trimming were read from the DNA, whereas the V and J calls and clone size are those reported in that table. In the table there are over 200,000 clones, roughly 91% of which are singletons. The data were taken from a study of blood T cell repertoires in COVID-19. At the level of the study: The United States, Italy and Spain supplied acute and convalescent COVID-19 samples. The cDNA or gDNA used as material had been derived from T cells, B-cell-depleted T cells, or PBMCs.

The rearrangement links TRBV30 to TRBJ2-7; 8 bases agree with TRBD2. The TCR originated in a woman between 40 and 55 years old who had recovered from COVID-19. Sequenced material: peripheral blood. CDR3 bases: TGTGCCTGGAGTCGGGGGGGGGCCTCCTACGAGCAGTACTTC. This gives the protein CAWSRGGASYEQYF.